The subject of this entry is one T cell receptor beta chain. Only in-frame clones appear in the TCRdb table, and some are missing; sequencing was by immunoSEQ multiplex PCR. The data show tens of thousands of clones, around 97% seen once. There are 14 residues in the CDR3. With 3 bases clipped from V and 2 bases from J, the junction kept 4 bases outside the gene matches. Per germline, CDR1 SGHVS and CDR2 FNYEAQ. This record belongs to a study of T cell changes during pregnancy in multiple sclerosis. The chain links TRBV7-6 to TRBJ2-7, with 7 bases identical to TRBD1. The clonotype was recovered from a female donor with multiple sclerosis, enrolled in a pregnancy study. The sample consisted of CD8+ T cells from peripheral blood mononuclear cells, taken after pregnancy. CDR3 coding DNA: TGTGCCAGCAGCTTTACCGGACAGGCCTACGAGCAGTACTTC. Its translation is CASSFTGQAYEQYF.